This T cell receptor (beta chain) emerged from a study of tumor-infiltrating lymphocytes in primary liver carcinoma. Extraction of RNA together with DNA used about 17-34 mg of unsorted bulk tissue. Surgical resection was used to treat these primary liver carcinoma patients. Every tumor contributed samples taken at five separate regions. Germline CDR1 is LGHNA and CDR2 is YSLEER. This CDR3 is built from 13 residues. Comment on this clonotype: The junction differs from germline at one of its ends, possibly a read error.

Synthesis of TCR beta cDNA was carried out from 450 to 650 ng total RNA with a constant-region primer. Modified slightly, ARM-PCR produced TCR beta libraries over three nested multiplex PCR rounds. The first two PCR rounds used TRBV1-TRBV30 primers with a Cbeta primer, about 9 cycles each. TCRdb reanalysed the multiplex PCR reads using MiXCR and keeps one entry per CDR3 protein. The sample includes approximately 64,000 distinct CDR3 sequences, about 65% of them seen just once. The specimen was liver tumor tissue from sampling region 4. The subset here: tumor region T4, right-lateral pole. The clonotype originates from a man aged 40-49 years with primary liver carcinoma and hepatitis B virus infection. V usage is TRBV4-3 and J usage is TRBJ2-7, with D perhaps TRBD2 (6 bases). The CDR3 DNA is TGCTCCAGCAGCCAACCGGGAGAGTCCGAGCAGTACTTC. Translated: CSSSQPGESEQYF.